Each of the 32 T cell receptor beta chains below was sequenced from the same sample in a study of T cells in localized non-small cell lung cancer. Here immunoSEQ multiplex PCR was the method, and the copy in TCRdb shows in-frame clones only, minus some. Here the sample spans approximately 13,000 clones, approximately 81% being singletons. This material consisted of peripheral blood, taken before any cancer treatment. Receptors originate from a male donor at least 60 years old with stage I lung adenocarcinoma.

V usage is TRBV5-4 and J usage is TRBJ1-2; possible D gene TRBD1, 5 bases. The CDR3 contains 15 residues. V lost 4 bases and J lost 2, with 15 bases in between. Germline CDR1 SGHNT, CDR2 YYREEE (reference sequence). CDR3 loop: CASSIQAINNYGYTF. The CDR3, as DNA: TGTGCCAGCAGCATACAGGCCATTAACAACTATGGCTACACCTTC. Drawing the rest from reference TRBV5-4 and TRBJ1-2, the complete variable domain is ETGVTQSPTHLIKTRGQQVTLRCSSQSGHNTVSWYQQALGQGPQFIFQYYREEENGRGNFPPRFSGLQFPNYSSELNVNALELDDSALYLCASSIQAINNYGYTFGSGTRLTVV.

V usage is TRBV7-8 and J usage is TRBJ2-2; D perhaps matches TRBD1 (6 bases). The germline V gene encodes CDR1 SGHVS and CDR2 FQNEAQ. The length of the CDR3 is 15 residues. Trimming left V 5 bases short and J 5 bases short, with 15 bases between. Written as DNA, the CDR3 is TGTGCCAGCAGCCCCCAGCAGGGGCCGACCGGGGAGCTGTTTTTT. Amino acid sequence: CASSPQQGPTGELFF.

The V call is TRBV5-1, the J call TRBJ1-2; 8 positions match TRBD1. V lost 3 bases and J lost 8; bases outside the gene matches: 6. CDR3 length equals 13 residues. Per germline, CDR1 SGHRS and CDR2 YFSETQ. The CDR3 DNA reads TGCGCCAGCAGCTCCGGGACAGGCGGAGGCTACACCTTC. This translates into CASSSGTGGGYTF. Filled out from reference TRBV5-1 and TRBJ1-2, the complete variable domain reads KAGVTQTPRYLIKTRGQQVTLSCSPISGHRSVSWYQQTPGQGLQFLFEYFSETQRNKGNFPGRFSGRQFSNSRSEMNVSTLELGDSALYLCASSSGTGGGYTFGSGTRLTVV.

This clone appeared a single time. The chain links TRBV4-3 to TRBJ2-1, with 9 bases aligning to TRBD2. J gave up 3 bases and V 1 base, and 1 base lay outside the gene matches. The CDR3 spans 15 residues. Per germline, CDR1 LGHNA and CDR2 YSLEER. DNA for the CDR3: TGCGCCAGCAGCCAAGGCGGGGGGGTCTACAATGAGCAGTTCTTC. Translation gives CASSQGGGVYNEQFF.

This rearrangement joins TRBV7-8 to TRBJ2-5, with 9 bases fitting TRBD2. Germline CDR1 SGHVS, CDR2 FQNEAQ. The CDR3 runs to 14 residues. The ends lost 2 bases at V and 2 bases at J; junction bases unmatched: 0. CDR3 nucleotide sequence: TGTGCCAGCAGCTTACTAGCGGGGCAAGAGACCCAGTACTTC. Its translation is CASSLLAGQETQYF.

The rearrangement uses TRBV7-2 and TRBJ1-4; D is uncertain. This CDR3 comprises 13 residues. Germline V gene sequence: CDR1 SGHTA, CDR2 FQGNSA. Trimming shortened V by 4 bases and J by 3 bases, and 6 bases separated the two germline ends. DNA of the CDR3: TGTGCCAGCAGCTCTACGGCTAATGAAAAACTGTTTTTT. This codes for CASSSTANEKLFF.

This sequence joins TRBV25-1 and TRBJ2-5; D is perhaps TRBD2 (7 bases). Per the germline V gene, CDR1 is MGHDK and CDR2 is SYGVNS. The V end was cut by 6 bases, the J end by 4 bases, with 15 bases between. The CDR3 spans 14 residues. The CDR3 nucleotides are TGTGCCAGCAGCCCTAGTAGGGGGGGAGAGACCCAGTACTTC. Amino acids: CASSPSRGGETQYF.

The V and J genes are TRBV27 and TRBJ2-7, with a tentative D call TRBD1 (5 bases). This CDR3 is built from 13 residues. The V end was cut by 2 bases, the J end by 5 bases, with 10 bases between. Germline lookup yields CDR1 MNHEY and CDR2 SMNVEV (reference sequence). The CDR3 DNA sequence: TGTGCCAGCAGTTTACGCAGGGCGGACGAGCAGTACTTC. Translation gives CASSLRRADEQYF.

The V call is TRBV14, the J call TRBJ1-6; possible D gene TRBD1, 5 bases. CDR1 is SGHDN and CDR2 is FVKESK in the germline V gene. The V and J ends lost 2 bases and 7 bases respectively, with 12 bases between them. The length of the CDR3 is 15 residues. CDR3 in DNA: TGTGCCAGCAGCCAACGCGGGCAGGGAAATTCACCCCTCCACTTT. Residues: CASSQRGQGNSPLHF.

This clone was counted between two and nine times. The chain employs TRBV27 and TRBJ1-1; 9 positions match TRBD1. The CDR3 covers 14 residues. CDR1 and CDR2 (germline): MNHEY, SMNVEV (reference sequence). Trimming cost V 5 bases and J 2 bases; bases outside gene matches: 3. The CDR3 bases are TGTGCCAGCAGTCAGGACAGGGGAAACACTGAAGCTTTCTTT. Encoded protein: CASSQDRGNTEAFF.

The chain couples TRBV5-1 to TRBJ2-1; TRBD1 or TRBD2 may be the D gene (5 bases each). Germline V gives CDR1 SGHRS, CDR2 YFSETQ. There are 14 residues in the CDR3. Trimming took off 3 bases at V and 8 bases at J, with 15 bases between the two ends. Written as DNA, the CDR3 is TGCGCCAGCAGCTCCGGGACCCGAGGAGATGAGCAGTTCTTC. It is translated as CASSSGTRGDEQFF. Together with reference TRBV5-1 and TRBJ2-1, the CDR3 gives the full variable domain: KAGVTQTPRYLIKTRGQQVTLSCSPISGHRSVSWYQQTPGQGLQFLFEYFSETQRNKGNFPGRFSGRQFSNSRSEMNVSTLELGDSALYLCASSSGTRGDEQFFGPGTRLTVL.

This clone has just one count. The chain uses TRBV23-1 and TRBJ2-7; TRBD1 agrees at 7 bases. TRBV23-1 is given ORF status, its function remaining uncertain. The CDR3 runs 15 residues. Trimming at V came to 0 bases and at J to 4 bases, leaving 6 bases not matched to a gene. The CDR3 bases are TGCGCCAGCAGTCAATCGACAGGGAAAGGTTACGAGCAGTACTTC. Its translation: CASSQSTGKGYEQYF.

CDR3 amino acids: CASSSGQGAVTQYF. The CDR3 DNA reads as TGCGCCAGCAGCTCGGGACAGGGGGCGGTTACGCAGTATTTT. The chain joins TRBV5-1 to TRBJ2-3; 12 bases agree with TRBD1. This CDR3 region has 14 residues. With V trimmed by 3 bases and J by 8 bases, 4 bases remained unmatched. CDR1 SGHRS and CDR2 YFSETQ come from the germline V gene. The variable domain in full, with the rest retrieved from reference TRBV5-1 and TRBJ2-3, is KAGVTQTPRYLIKTRGQQVTLSCSPISGHRSVSWYQQTPGQGLQFLFEYFSETQRNKGNFPGRFSGRQFSNSRSEMNVSTLELGDSALYLCASSSGQGAVTQYFGPGTRLTVL.

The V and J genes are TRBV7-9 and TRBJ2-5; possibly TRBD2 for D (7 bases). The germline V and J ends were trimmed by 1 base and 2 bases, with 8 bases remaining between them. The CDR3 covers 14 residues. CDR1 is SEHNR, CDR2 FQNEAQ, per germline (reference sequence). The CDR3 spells CASSLEGGQETQYF. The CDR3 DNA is TGTGCCAGCAGCTTAGAGGGGGGGCAAGAGACCCAGTACTTC.

CDR3 coding DNA: TGTGCCAGCATCCCGGGACAGGGAATTTCCGAGCAGTACTTC. Its translation: CASIPGQGISEQYF. The V and J genes are TRBV6-6 and TRBJ2-7; 9 positions match TRBD1. V shed 7 bases and J 6 bases; nucleotides not matched to a gene: 10. The CDR3 length is 14 residues. Looked up from germline, CDR1 is MNHNY and CDR2 is SVGAGI (reference sequence).

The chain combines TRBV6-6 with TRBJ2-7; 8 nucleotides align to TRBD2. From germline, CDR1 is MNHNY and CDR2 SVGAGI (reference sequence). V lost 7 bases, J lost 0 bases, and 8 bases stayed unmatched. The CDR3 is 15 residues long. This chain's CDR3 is CASTQAGESSYEQYF. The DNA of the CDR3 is TGTGCCAGCACCCAAGCGGGGGAAAGCTCCTACGAGCAGTACTTC.

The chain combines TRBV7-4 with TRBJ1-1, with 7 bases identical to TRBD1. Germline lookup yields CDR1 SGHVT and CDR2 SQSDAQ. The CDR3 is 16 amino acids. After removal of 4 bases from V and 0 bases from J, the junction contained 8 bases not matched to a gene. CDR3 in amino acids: CASSSTGTLMNTEAFF. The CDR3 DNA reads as TGTGCCAGCAGCTCGACAGGGACATTGATGAACACTGAAGCTTTCTTT. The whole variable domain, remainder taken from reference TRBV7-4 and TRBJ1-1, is GAGVSQSPRYKVAKRGRDVALRCDSISGHVTLYWYRQTLGQGSEVLTYSQSDAQRDKSGRPSGRFSAERPERSVSTLKIQRTEQGDSAVYLCASSSTGTLMNTEAFFGQGTRLTVV.

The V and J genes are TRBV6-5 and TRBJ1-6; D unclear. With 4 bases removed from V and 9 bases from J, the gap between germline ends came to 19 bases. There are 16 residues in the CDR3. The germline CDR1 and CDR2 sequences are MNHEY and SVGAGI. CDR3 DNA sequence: TGTGCCAGCAGTTCCCTAATTGGTGGATGGGGTTCACCCCTCCACTTT. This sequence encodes CASSSLIGGWGSPLHF.

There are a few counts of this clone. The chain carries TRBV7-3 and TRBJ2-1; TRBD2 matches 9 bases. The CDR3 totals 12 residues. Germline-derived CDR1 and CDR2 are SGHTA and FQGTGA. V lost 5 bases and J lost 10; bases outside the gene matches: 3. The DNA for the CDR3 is TGTGCCAGCAGCACAACTAGCGGGGAGCAGTTCTTC. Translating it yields CASSTTSGEQFF.

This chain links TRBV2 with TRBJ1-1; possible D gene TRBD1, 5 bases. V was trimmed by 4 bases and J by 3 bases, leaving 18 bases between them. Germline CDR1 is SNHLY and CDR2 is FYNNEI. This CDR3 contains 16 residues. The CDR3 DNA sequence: TGTGCCAGCAGTGGAAACAGGAGGTTGTTATACACTGAAGCTTTCTTT. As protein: CASSGNRRLLYTEAFF.

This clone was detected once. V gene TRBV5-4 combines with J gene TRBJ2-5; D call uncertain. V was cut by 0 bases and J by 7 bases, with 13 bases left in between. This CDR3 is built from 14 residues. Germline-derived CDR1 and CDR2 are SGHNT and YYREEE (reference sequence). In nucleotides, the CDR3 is TGTGCCAGCAGCTTGGAACACGGCGGTGGGACCCAGTACTTC. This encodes CASSLEHGGGTQYF.

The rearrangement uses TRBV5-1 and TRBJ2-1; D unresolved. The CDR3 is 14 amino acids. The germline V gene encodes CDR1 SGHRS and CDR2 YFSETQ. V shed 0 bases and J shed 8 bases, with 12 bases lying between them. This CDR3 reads CASSLGRVGDEQFF. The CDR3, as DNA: TGCGCCAGCAGCTTGGGACGAGTTGGCGATGAGCAGTTCTTC.

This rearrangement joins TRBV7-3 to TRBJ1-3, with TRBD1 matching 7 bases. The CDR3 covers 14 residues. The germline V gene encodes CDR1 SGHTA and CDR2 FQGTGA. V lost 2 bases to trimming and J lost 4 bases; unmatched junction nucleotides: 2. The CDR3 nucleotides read TGTGCCAGCAGCTTAGGGGGACAGGGAAACACCATATATTTT. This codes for CASSLGGQGNTIYF.

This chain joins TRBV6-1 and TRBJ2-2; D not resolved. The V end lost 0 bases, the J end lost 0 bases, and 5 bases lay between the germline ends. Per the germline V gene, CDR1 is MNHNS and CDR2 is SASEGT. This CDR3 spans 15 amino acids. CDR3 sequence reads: CASSEAGSNTGELFF. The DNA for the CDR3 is TGTGCCAGCAGTGAAGCGGGGTCGAACACCGGGGAGCTGTTTTTT.

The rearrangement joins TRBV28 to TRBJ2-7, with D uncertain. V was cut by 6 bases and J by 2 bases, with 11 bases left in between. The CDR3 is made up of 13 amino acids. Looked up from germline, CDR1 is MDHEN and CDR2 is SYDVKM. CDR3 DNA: TGTGCCAGCAGCCGTCCCCAGACCTACGAGCAGTACTTC. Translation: CASSRPQTYEQYF.

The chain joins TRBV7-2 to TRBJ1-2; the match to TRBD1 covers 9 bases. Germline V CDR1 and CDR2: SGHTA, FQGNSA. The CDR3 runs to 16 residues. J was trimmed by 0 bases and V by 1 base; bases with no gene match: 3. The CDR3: CASSLEGDRANYGYTF. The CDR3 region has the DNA TGTGCCAGCAGCTTAGAGGGGGACAGGGCTAACTATGGCTACACCTTC.

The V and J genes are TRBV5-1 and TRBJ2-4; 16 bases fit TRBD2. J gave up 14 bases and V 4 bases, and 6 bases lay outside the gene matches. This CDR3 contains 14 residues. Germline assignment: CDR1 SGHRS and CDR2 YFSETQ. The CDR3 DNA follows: TGCGCCAGCAGCCCTGGGACTAGCGGGGGGGCCGAGTACTTC. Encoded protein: CASSPGTSGGAEYF. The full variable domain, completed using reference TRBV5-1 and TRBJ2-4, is KAGVTQTPRYLIKTRGQQVTLSCSPISGHRSVSWYQQTPGQGLQFLFEYFSETQRNKGNFPGRFSGRQFSNSRSEMNVSTLELGDSALYLCASSPGTSGGAEYFGAGTRLSVL.

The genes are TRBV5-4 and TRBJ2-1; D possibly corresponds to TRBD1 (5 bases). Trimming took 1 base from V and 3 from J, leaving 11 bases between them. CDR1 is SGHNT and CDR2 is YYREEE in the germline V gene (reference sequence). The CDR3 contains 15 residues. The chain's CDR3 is CASSLSAGNYNEQFF. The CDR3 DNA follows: TGTGCCAGCAGCTTGTCGGCAGGGAACTACAATGAGCAGTTCTTC.

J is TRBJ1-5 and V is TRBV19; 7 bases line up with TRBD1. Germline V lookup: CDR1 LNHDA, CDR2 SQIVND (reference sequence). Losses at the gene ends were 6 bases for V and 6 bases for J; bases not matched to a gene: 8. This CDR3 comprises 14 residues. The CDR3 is CASSLTGYVQPQHF. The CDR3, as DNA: TGTGCCAGTAGCTTGACAGGGTACGTTCAGCCCCAGCATTTT. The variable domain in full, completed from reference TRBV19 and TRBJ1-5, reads DGGITQSPKYLFRKEGQNVTLSCEQNLNHDAMYWYRQDPGQGLRLIYYSQIVNDFQKGDIAEGYSVSREKKESFPLTVTSAQKNPTAFYLCASSLTGYVQPQHFGDGTRLSIL.

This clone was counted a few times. The chain's CDR3 is CASSEVSGAGNQPQHF. CDR3 bases: TGTGCCAGCAGTGAAGTTTCAGGGGCAGGCAATCAGCCCCAGCATTTT. V gene TRBV6-1 combines with J gene TRBJ1-5; possible D gene TRBD1, 6 bases. In germline, CDR1 is MNHNS, CDR2 SASEGT. The CDR3 loop spans 16 amino acids. The V gene lost 1 base and the J gene lost 2 bases, with 12 bases spanning the gap.

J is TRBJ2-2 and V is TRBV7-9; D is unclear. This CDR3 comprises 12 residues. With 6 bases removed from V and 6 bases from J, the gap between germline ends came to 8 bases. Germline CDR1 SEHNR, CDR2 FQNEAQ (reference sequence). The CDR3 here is CASRPLPGELFF. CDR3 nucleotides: TGTGCCAGCAGACCGCTCCCCGGGGAGCTGTTTTTT. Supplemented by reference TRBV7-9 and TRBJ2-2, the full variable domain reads DTGVSQNPRHKITKRGQNVTFRCDPISEHNRLYWYRQTLGQGPEFLTYFQNEAQLEKSRLLSDRFSAERPKGSFSTLEIQRTEQGDSAMYLCASRPLPGELFFGEGSRLTVL.

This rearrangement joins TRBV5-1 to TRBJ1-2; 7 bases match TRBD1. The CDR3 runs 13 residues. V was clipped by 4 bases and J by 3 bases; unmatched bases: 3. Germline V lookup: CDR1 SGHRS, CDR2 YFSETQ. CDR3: CASSAGQDYGYTF. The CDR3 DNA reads TGCGCCAGCAGCGCCGGACAGGACTATGGCTACACCTTC.